These 24 T cell receptor beta chains originate from one sample sequenced in a study of cytomegalovirus exposure and HLA in healthy donors. The PCR employed 60 Vbeta primers together with 13 Jbeta primers. This table comes from immunoSEQ multiplex PCR, and its TCRdb copy is limited to in-frame clones, with some not included. The sample lists 170,000 or so clones; 65% to 85% were seen once. The sample consisted of PBMCs. These receptors came from a male donor in good health and CMV-seropositive.

The chain has TRBV14 and TRBJ2-2; no firm D call. CDR3 length: 16 amino acids. The germline CDR1 and CDR2 sequences are SGHDN and FVKESK. The V and J ends lost 0 bases and 4 bases respectively, with 12 bases between them. As DNA, the CDR3 is TGTGCCAGCAGCCAAGACCTGCTACAGATCACCGGGGAGCTGTTTTTT. This translates into CASSQDLLQITGELFF.

The rearrangement links TRBV4-2 to TRBJ2-1, with 9 bases fitting TRBD2. The CDR3 length is 18 residues. With 1 base clipped from V and 2 bases from J, the junction kept 9 bases outside the gene matches. In germline, CDR1 is LGHNA, CDR2 YNFKEQ. In DNA, the CDR3 is TGTGCCAGCAGCCAAGGTGTATCGGGCGGGAGGGCCTACAATGAGCAGTTCTTC. It yields the protein CASSQGVSGGRAYNEQFF.

This chain joins TRBV4-3 and TRBJ2-5, with 7 bases aligning to TRBD1. The CDR3 contains 15 residues. After removal of 4 bases from V and 5 bases from J, the junction contained 10 bases not matched to a gene. CDR1 and CDR2 (germline): LGHNA, YSLEER. The CDR3 spells CASSRYRGIGETQYF. In DNA form, the CDR3 reads TGCGCCAGCAGCCGGTACAGGGGTATTGGGGAGACCCAGTACTTC.

V is TRBV7-3 and J is TRBJ2-1, with 8 bases aligning to TRBD2. Germline CDR1 SGHTA, CDR2 FQGTGA. V shed 5 bases, J shed 9 bases, and the junction held 12 bases outside the gene matches. There are 15 residues in the CDR3. DNA for the CDR3: TGTGCCAGCAGCCCGGAGACAGCGGGAGTGGCTGAGCAGTTCTTC. Translated, it gives CASSPETAGVAEQFF.

The chain recombines TRBV29-1 with TRBJ2-7; 9 positions agree with TRBD2. The CDR3 contains 12 residues. The trim removed 8 bases at V and 4 bases at J, leaving 6 bases unmatched. Germline CDR1 is SQVTM and CDR2 is ANQGSEA. The CDR3 DNA reads TGCAGCTTCAGGGCGGGAGGGTACGAGCAGTACTTC. Its protein is CSFRAGGYEQYF.

CDR3 coding DNA: TGTGCCAGCAGCCGGGGACTAGCGGGAGCCGTCTCCTACGAGCAGTACTTC. This sequence encodes CASSRGLAGAVSYEQYF. The chain employs TRBV14 and TRBJ2-7; the match to TRBD2 covers 14 bases. This CDR3 spans 17 amino acids. The V gene end was trimmed by 4 bases and the J gene end by 0 bases; junction bases not matched to a gene: 5. CDR1 and CDR2 from the germline V gene are SGHDN and FVKESK.

The chain is built from TRBV27 and TRBJ2-5, with 7 nucleotides matching TRBD1. The germline V gene encodes CDR1 MNHEY and CDR2 SMNVEV (reference sequence). The CDR3 covers 12 residues. V was clipped by 8 bases and J by 6 bases; unmatched bases: 6. CDR3 in amino acids: CASRTGGQTQYF. The CDR3 coding sequence is TGTGCCAGCCGGACAGGCGGCCAGACCCAGTACTTC.

There are a few counts of this clone. The V gene is TRBV30, the J gene TRBJ1-1; weak D call: TRBD1 (6 bases). Germline V gene data show CDR1 as GTSNPN and CDR2 as SVGIG (reference sequence). The CDR3 extends over 13 amino acids. V was shortened by 0 bases and J by 5 bases, with 10 bases between the two germline ends. The CDR3 reads CAWSVSGQTEAFF. CDR3 DNA: TGTGCCTGGAGTGTATCCGGACAGACTGAAGCTTTCTTT.

V gene TRBV6-5 combines with J gene TRBJ2-5, with 8 bases identical to TRBD2. The CDR3 has 14 residues. The germline V gene has CDR1 MNHEY and CDR2 SVGAGI. Losses at the gene ends were 10 bases for V and 3 bases for J; bases not matched to a gene: 10. The CDR3 DNA reads as TGTGCCACCGGGAGGGGTAGCTTAGAAGAGACCCAGTACTTC. Amino acid sequence: CATGRGSLEETQYF.

This clone was observed a single time. The rearrangement joins TRBV6-5 to TRBJ2-5, with D hard to call. The CDR3 length is 11 residues. Between the trimmed V and J ends, which lost 7 bases and 2 bases, there was a span of 5 bases. CDR1 is MNHEY, CDR2 SVGAGI, per germline. The DNA for the CDR3 is TGTGCCAGCATCGTACAAGAGACCCAGTACTTC. Its translation is CASIVQETQYF.

This clone was recorded a few times. The chain couples TRBV19 to TRBJ1-5; D remains unclear. This CDR3 region has 16 residues. From germline, CDR1 is LNHDA and CDR2 SQIVND (reference sequence). The V gene lost 6 bases and the J gene lost 6 bases, with 21 bases spanning the gap. CDR3 protein: CASRAGLATLAQPQHF. The DNA for the CDR3 is TGTGCCAGTAGGGCGGGTTTGGCGACCTTGGCTCAGCCCCAGCATTTT.

The count of this clone is one. This specimen includes other DNA sequences encoding the same CDR3. V usage is TRBV6-1 and J usage is TRBJ2-1; TRBD2 agrees at 7 bases. CDR1 and CDR2 (germline): MNHNS, SASEGT. J lost 7 bases, V lost 10 bases, and 7 bases had no gene match. This CDR3 contains 12 residues. The CDR3 sequence is CATAGFWNEQFF. CDR3 sequence (DNA): TGTGCCACAGCGGGGTTCTGGAATGAGCAGTTCTTC.

The chain employs TRBV6-5 and TRBJ1-2, with 7 bases aligning to TRBD1. The junction had 5 bases not matched to a gene; V was cut back by 7 bases and J by 3 bases. Germline CDR1 is MNHEY and CDR2 is SVGAGI. The CDR3 has 13 residues. CDR3 in DNA: TGTGCCAGCACCAGGGGGTCGGACTATGGCTACACCTTC. The encoded protein is CASTRGSDYGYTF.

This clone has more than one count but fewer than ten. The chain is built from TRBV19 and TRBJ2-7, with TRBD1 matching 8 bases. The CDR3 runs 14 residues. Germline V gives CDR1 LNHDA, CDR2 SQIVND (reference sequence). Trimming cost V 3 bases and J 0 bases; bases outside gene matches: 1. CDR3 sequence reads: CASSIGTGSYEQYF. The CDR3 region has the DNA TGTGCCAGTAGTATCGGGACAGGCTCCTACGAGCAGTACTTC.

The rearrangement links TRBV19 to TRBJ1-1; 8 bases are shared with TRBD1. Germline CDR1 and CDR2: LNHDA and SQIVND (reference sequence). J lost 2 bases, V lost 7 bases, and 12 bases had no gene match. The CDR3 is 16 residues long. DNA for the CDR3: TGTGCCAGTACCCCAAGTCGGACAGGGATAAACACTGAAGCTTTCTTT. Amino acids: CASTPSRTGINTEAFF.

The V gene is TRBV7-6, the J gene TRBJ1-2, with D possibly being TRBD1 (6 bases). The CDR3 has 15 amino acids. Germline V gives CDR1 SGHVS, CDR2 FNYEAQ. Trimming took off 5 bases at V and 5 bases at J, with 18 bases between the two ends. CDR3 nucleotides: TGTGCCAGCAGCACTGAGGGGACACCCCGTTATGGCTACACCTTC. The encoded protein is CASSTEGTPRYGYTF.

This chain links TRBV30 with TRBJ2-7, with TRBD1 matching 11 bases. The CDR3 sequence is 14 residues long. After removal of 8 bases from V and 2 bases from J, the junction contained 8 bases not matched to a gene. Looked up from germline, CDR1 is GTSNPN and CDR2 is SVGIG (reference sequence). The CDR3 DNA sequence: TGTGCCGGGGATCCGGGACAGGGGGCCTACGAGCAGTACTTC. Translated, it gives CAGDPGQGAYEQYF.

In the case of this clone: At one boundary the junction diverges from the germline segment, which might be a read error. V is TRBV7-9 and J is TRBJ2-7; 7 positions agree with TRBD1. Germline values: CDR1 SEHNR, CDR2 FQNEAQ (reference sequence). This CDR3 contains 12 residues. Here the CDR3 reads CSSSSTGYEQYF. The CDR3 nucleotides read TGTTCCAGCAGCTCGACAGGGTACGAGCAGTACTTC.

The sample holds one count of this clone. The chain is built from TRBV5-4 and TRBJ2-7; a weak D match, TRBD2 (5 bases). CDR1 and CDR2 (germline): SGHNT, YYREEE (reference sequence). The CDR3 loop spans 13 amino acids. V was pared by 2 bases and J by 4 bases, with 10 bases between. The CDR3 loop is CASSFQEEYEQYF. DNA for the CDR3: TGTGCCAGCAGCTTTCAGGAGGAATACGAGCAGTACTTC.

The chain uses TRBV5-4 and TRBJ1-1; D call uncertain. This CDR3 has 13 residues. From germline, CDR1 is SGHNT and CDR2 YYREEE (reference sequence). Trimming stripped 3 bases from V and 7 bases from J, with 13 bases between. CDR3 DNA: TGTGCCAGCAGCTCTCCCCGCCAGATTGAAGCTTTCTTT. It translates to CASSSPRQIEAFF. Filled out from reference TRBV5-4 and TRBJ1-1, the complete variable domain reads ETGVTQSPTHLIKTRGQQVTLRCSSQSGHNTVSWYQQALGQGPQFIFQYYREEENGRGNFPPRFSGLQFPNYSSELNVNALELDDSALYLCASSSPRQIEAFFGQGTRLTVV.

This rearrangement joins TRBV27 to TRBJ2-7; TRBD1 matches 9 bases. V shed 7 bases, J shed 3 bases, and the junction held 4 bases outside the gene matches. CDR1 and CDR2 (germline): MNHEY, SMNVEV (reference sequence). There are 13 residues in the CDR3. This CDR3 reads CASTRTGDYEQYF. Here the CDR3 DNA reads TGTGCCAGCACTCGGACAGGGGACTACGAGCAGTACTTC.

The chain combines TRBV4-2 with TRBJ2-4; possible D gene TRBD1, 6 bases. Trimming took off 0 bases at V and 6 bases at J, with 12 bases between the two ends. CDR1 LGHNA and CDR2 YNFKEQ come from the germline V gene. The CDR3 length is 15 residues. The CDR3 is CASSQEVDRANIQYF. Here the CDR3 DNA reads TGTGCCAGCAGCCAAGAAGTGGACAGAGCAAACATTCAGTACTTC.

V gene TRBV27 combines with J gene TRBJ1-1; D remains unclear. V was pared by 4 bases and J by 0 bases, with 6 bases between. The CDR3 has 13 residues. Germline-derived CDR1 and CDR2 are MNHEY and SMNVEV (reference sequence). The CDR3 sequence is CASSYTLNTEAFF. The CDR3 nucleotides are TGTGCCAGCAGTTACACCTTGAACACTGAAGCTTTCTTT.

This clone has just a few counts. One junction end disagrees with the germline gene, perhaps due to a read error. CDR3 residues: CSSSLRAAGASSTDTQYF. In DNA form, the CDR3 reads TGTTCCAGCAGCTTAAGGGCAGCGGGAGCTTCTAGCACAGATACGCAGTATTTT. This chain links TRBV7-9 with TRBJ2-3; 8 nucleotides match TRBD2. CDR1 SEHNR and CDR2 FQNEAQ come from the germline V gene (reference sequence). This CDR3 comprises 18 residues. Variable domain in full (rest from reference TRBV7-9 and TRBJ2-3): DTGVSQNPRHKITKRGQNVTFRCDPISEHNRLYWYRQTLGQGPEFLTYFQNEAQLEKSRLLSDRFSAERPKGSFSTLEIQRTEQGDSAMYLCSSSLRAAGASSTDTQYFGPGTRLTVL.